This entry concerns a single T cell receptor beta chain. This CDR3 comprises 15 residues. The ends were cut back, 2 bases at V and 6 bases at J, with 13 bases in the middle. CDR1 and CDR2 from the germline V gene are KGHSH and LQKENI. These data are taken from a study of technical replicates of blood from several donors. This table comes from immunoSEQ multiplex PCR, and its TCRdb copy is limited to in-frame clones, with some not included. This sample has about 72,000 clones; 95% to 96% occur once, and the top ten carry 0.2% to 0.3%. The TCR comes from a human donor in good health. The sequencing input was T cells isolated from PBMCs. The chain uses TRBV18 and TRBJ2-2; possible D gene TRBD2, 5 bases. This CDR3 reads CASSPLEGSAGELFF. CDR3 DNA sequence: TGTGCCAGCTCACCATTAGAGGGATCTGCCGGGGAGCTGTTTTTT.